This is a list of T cell receptor beta chains from one sample in a study of shared T cell receptors in the human thymus. Clones were read by immunoSEQ multiplex PCR, and TCRdb kept only the in-frame ones, dropping some. The table lists 500,000 to 850,000 clones, more than 75% of them singletons. The same specimen was also included in a second study, on human thymus T cells.

Sequencing input: thymocytes. The origin of the receptors is a boy under two years old with a congenital heart defect. The CDR3 runs from the conserved cysteine through the conserved F or W. Each record gives: D gene, J gene, V gene, clone size, CDR3 DNA, CDR3 protein. A D gene is named only where the DNA matches it firmly. Clone size, where shown, is once, few, many, or a class for clones that have expanded.

NA	TRBJ2-3	TRBV5-5	NA	TGTGCCAGCAGCTTGGCCAGTTGGCGGGGATCCACAGATACGCAGTATTTT	CASSLASWRGSTDTQYF
NA	TRBJ1-2	TRBV4-3	once	TGCGCCAGCAGCCAAGAGGAGGCTAACTATGGCTACACCTTC	CASSQEEANYGYTF
TRBD1	TRBJ2-2	TRBV5-1	NA	TGCGCCAGCAGCTTACCTCCGCGACAGGGGAGTTCCGGGGAGCTGTTTTTT	CASSLPPRQGSSGELFF
NA	TRBJ1-6	TRBV4-3	NA	TGCGCCAGCAGCCAAGATGCAGGGGATGGGACACCCTTCCACTTT	CASSQDAGDGTPFHF
NA	TRBJ2-2	TRBV27	NA	TGTGCCAGCAGTTTACTAGGCGCGGGTTCCTCCGGGGAGCTGTTTTTT	CASSLLGAGSSGELFF
NA	TRBJ1-3	TRBV28	NA	TGTGCCAGCAGCGACACCTCAACTGGAAACACCATATATTTT	CASSDTSTGNTIYF
NA	TRBJ1-3	TRBV10-1	NA	TGCGCCAGCACCCTAGCCAGGGGACAACCGATCTCTGGAAACACCATATATTTT	CASTLARGQPISGNTIYF
TRBD1	TRBJ2-1	TRBV5-1	NA	TGCGCCAGCAGCCCCCGGGACAGAATTAATGAGCAGTTCTTC	CASSPRDRINEQFF
NA	TRBJ1-5	TRBV28	NA	TGTGCCAGCTGTTCCCGGGACATTGACCCCCAGCATTTT	CASCSRDIDPQHF
TRBD1	TRBJ1-2	TRBV27	NA	TGTGCCAGCAGTTCAGGGACAGGGAAAGATGGCTACACCTTC	CASSSGTGKDGYTF
NA	TRBJ1-2	TRBV18	NA	TGTGCCAGCTCACCACTTCCAGGGAGGGGCTATGGCTACACCTTC	CASSPLPGRGYGYTF
TRBD2	TRBJ2-7	TRBV28	NA	TGTGCCAGCAGTTTCGTATTTACGGCGTCCCCCAGAATAGCGGGAATCTACGAGCAGTACTTC	CASSFVFTASPRIAGIYEQYF
TRBD2	TRBJ2-7	TRBV10-2	NA	TGCGCCAGCAGTGAGTCGTGGTCGGTCGGACTAGCGGGAGTCGGTTTCCCCTACGAGCAGTACTTC	CASSESWSVGLAGVGFPYEQYF
TRBD2	TRBJ2-3	TRBV19	few	TGTGCCAGTAGTCGACTAGCGAGTCCAGATACGCAGTATTTT	CASSRLASPDTQYF
TRBD2	TRBJ2-5	TRBV25-1	NA	TGTGCCAGCAGTGATCTGGGGCGCGGGGGGCACCAAGAGACCCAGTACTTC	CASSDLGRGGHQETQYF
NA	TRBJ2-7	TRBV5-1	NA	TGCGCCAGCAGCTTAACAGGCTCCTACGAGCAGTACTTC	CASSLTGSYEQYF
NA	TRBJ1-5	TRBV4-3	once	TGCGCCAGCAGCCAAGAGACAGGCGGCAATCAGCCCCAGCATTTT	CASSQETGGNQPQHF
NA	TRBJ1-1	TRBV27	NA	TGTGCCAGCAGTTTATACCCCGGCACTGAAGCTTTCTTT	CASSLYPGTEAFF
NA	TRBJ2-3	TRBV5-6	NA	TGTGCCAGCAGCTTGACAGAGAATCATACGCAGTATTTT	CASSLTENHTQYF
NA	TRBJ1-4	TRBV19	once	TGTGCCAGTACGGGGTTAAATGAAAAACTGTTTTTT	CASTGLNEKLFF
NA	TRBJ1-2	TRBV14	few	TGTGCCAGCAGCTTCGAAGGGAGCAACCCCGGAGGTTGGAATACATTCTATGGCTACACCTTC	CASSFEGSNPGGWNTFYGYTF
TRBD2	TRBJ2-7	TRBV2	NA	TGTGCCAGCAGTGCCCTTGGGGGGGGTAGCGGGGGGCCCTACGAGCAGTACTTC	CASSALGGGSGGPYEQYF
NA	TRBJ2-7	TRBV7-9	NA	TGTGCCAGCAGCTCCGAGAAAACAGGGAAATTCCACTACGAGCAGTACTTC	CASSSEKTGKFHYEQYF
NA	TRBJ1-1	TRBV7-8	NA	TGTGCCAGCAGCTTAAAACAACAGCGGGGGAACACTGAAGCTTTCTTT	CASSLKQQRGNTEAFF
NA	TRBJ2-1	TRBV12-5	NA	TGTGCTAGTGGTTTGGTCGGGGGCAATGAGCAGTTCTTC	CASGLVGGNEQFF
TRBD2	TRBJ2-4	TRBV6-4	NA	TGTGCCAGCAGTGTAAGCGGGGGGGCCTTAAACATTCAGTACTTC	CASSVSGGALNIQYF
TRBD2	TRBJ2-2	TRBV5-6	NA	TGTGCCAGCAGCCCTGACGGGACTAGCGGGAGCACCGGGGAGCTGTTTTTT	CASSPDGTSGSTGELFF
NA	TRBJ1-2	TRBV21-1	NA	TGTGCCAGCACCACAGGGGGATATGGCTACACCTTC	CASTTGGYGYTF
TRBD2	TRBJ2-1	TRBV19	NA	TGTGCCAGTAGTATGAGGCTAGCGGGCTACAATGAGCAGTTCTTC	CASSMRLAGYNEQFF
NA	TRBJ2-7	TRBV4-3	NA	TGCGCCAGCAGCCTCCGGGGCGCTAGCGACCTCTACGAGCAGTACTTC	CASSLRGASDLYEQYF
TRBD1	TRBJ1-2	TRBV7-3	NA	TGTGCCAGCAGCTTAGGGGCTCCCGGGACAGAGAACTATGGCTACACCTTC	CASSLGAPGTENYGYTF
NA	TRBJ1-5	TRBV7-8	NA	TGTGCCAGCAGCCACTTCGGGGATCAGCCCCAGCATTTT	CASSHFGDQPQHF
NA	TRBJ2-7	TRBV10-2	NA	TGCGCCAGCAGTTCAGGACTTTCTAGCCAACAACACAAATACGAGCAGTACTTC	CASSSGLSSQQHKYEQYF
TRBD1	TRBJ1-2	TRBV2	NA	TGTGCCAGCAGTGAGACAGGGGGCTTTGGCTACACCTTC	CASSETGGFGYTF
TRBD2	TRBJ2-7	TRBV27	NA	TGTGCCAGCGGAAACCGGGACTACAAATACGAGCAGTACTTC	CASGNRDYKYEQYF
TRBD1	TRBJ2-2	TRBV5-1	NA	TGCGCCAGCAGCTCCTGGACAGGAATGAACACCGGGGAGCTGTTTTTT	CASSSWTGMNTGELFF
TRBD1	TRBJ1-6	TRBV28	NA	TGTGCCAGCAGCGTGGGGACAGGGAGAGACTCACCCCTCCACTTT	CASSVGTGRDSPLHF
NA	TRBJ2-7	TRBV19	NA	TGTGCCAGTCACGATCGACACTCCGAGCAGTACTTC	CASHDRHSEQYF
NA	TRBJ2-5	TRBV6-5	NA	TGTGCCAGTCGGGGTGGGGAGACCCAGTACTTC	CASRGGETQYF
TRBD2	TRBJ2-7	TRBV2	NA	TGTGCCAGCAAAGGACTAGTTTTCCCCGAGCAGTACTTC	CASKGLVFPEQYF
NA	TRBJ2-6	TRBV27	NA	TGTGCCAGCAGTTCTTGTGGGGCCAACGTCCTGACTTTC	CASSSCGANVLTF
TRBD1	TRBJ1-2	TRBV9	NA	TGTGCCAGCAGCCCTAATGATCGCCGGGACAGGGCCCCAAGCTATGGCTACACCTTC	CASSPNDRRDRAPSYGYTF
NA	TRBJ1-2	TRBV7-9	NA	TGTGCCAGCACCCAAAATCAAGGGGGGGAAGCTAACTATGGCTACACCTTC	CASTQNQGGEANYGYTF
NA	TRBJ2-2	TRBV5-1	NA	TGCGCCAGCAGCTTCCCAGCCGGGGAGCTGTTTTTT	CASSFPAGELFF
NA	TRBJ1-4	TRBV7-2	NA	TGTGCCAGCAGCCGCGACCGGGGGGCTAGTGAAAAACTGTTTTTT	CASSRDRGASEKLFF
TRBD2	TRBJ2-7	TRBV10-3	NA	TGTGCCATCAGCCTAGCGGGAGGTGTCTACGAGCAGTACTTC	CAISLAGGVYEQYF
NA	TRBJ1-1	TRBV7-6	few	TGTGCCAGCAACGAAAAGCCAGCTTTCTTT	CASNEKPAFF
TRBD1	TRBJ2-7	TRBV5-1	NA	TGCGCCAGCAGCTCGAAACCGGGACAGGAATTCTACGAGCAGTACTTC	CASSSKPGQEFYEQYF
NA	TRBJ1-2	TRBV19	NA	TGTGCCAGTAGTCCCAACAGATCTCACTATGGCTACACCTTC	CASSPNRSHYGYTF
NA	TRBJ2-3	TRBV27	NA	TGTGCCAGCCTACCTAGGGGGTCCCCGGGAGATACGCAGTATTTT	CASLPRGSPGDTQYF
TRBD2	TRBJ2-3	TRBV14	NA	TGTGCCAGCAGCCAAGATCCCGTTCCTACTAGCGCGTTATCCACAGATACGCAGTATTTT	CASSQDPVPTSALSTDTQYF
NA	TRBJ2-2	TRBV5-1	NA	TGCGCCAGCAGCTTGCCGTACAGGGGAGGCGCCGGGGAGCTGTTTTTT	CASSLPYRGGAGELFF
TRBD2	TRBJ2-7	TRBV19	NA	TGTGCCAGTAGTCTCACTAGCGGGAGGGCCCACGAGCAGTACTTC	CASSLTSGRAHEQYF